The next 29 T cell receptor beta chains were all read from a single sample in a study of beta chain features in type 1 diabetes. Investigators reverse transcribed all isolated RNA, so they sequenced expressed TCRB transcripts. The data were produced by immunoSEQ multiplex PCR, yet TCRdb's version contains in-frame clones alone and is incomplete. Of about 140,000 clones listed, 6.9% are singletons. Sequenced: central memory CD4+ T cells from blood. These receptors came from a woman in her 30s in good health.

This sequence joins TRBV5-1 and TRBJ2-7; 13 positions match TRBD2. After removal of 7 bases from V and 7 bases from J, the junction contained 5 bases not matched to a gene. CDR1 SGHRS and CDR2 YFSETQ come from the germline V gene. The CDR3 is 13 amino acids. CDR3 DNA sequence: TGCGCCAGCGGGACTAGCGGGATTGGTGAGCAGTACTTC. This encodes CASGTSGIGEQYF.

This clone was observed a few times. The chain has TRBV18 and TRBJ2-5; D ambiguous. The CDR3 sequence is 14 residues long. V was cut by 0 bases and J by 3 bases, with 8 bases left in between. Germline loops: CDR1 KGHSH, CDR2 LQKENI. The CDR3 reads CASSPPSLKETQYF. The CDR3 nucleotides are TGTGCCAGCTCACCACCGAGTCTTAAAGAGACCCAGTACTTC.

This clone occurred a few times. The chain couples TRBV7-8 to TRBJ2-2; D perhaps matches TRBD1 (5 bases). The CDR3 loop spans 16 amino acids. Germline V gene lookup returns CDR1 SGHVS and CDR2 FQNEAQ. With 1 base removed from V and 0 bases from J, the gap between germline ends came to 9 bases. CDR3 region: CASSLEGRANTGELFF. Here the CDR3 DNA reads TGTGCCAGCAGCTTAGAGGGCAGGGCGAACACCGGGGAGCTGTTTTTT.

The rearrangement links TRBV4-3 to TRBJ2-7; 9 positions agree with TRBD2. The trim removed 5 bases at V and 5 bases at J, leaving 10 bases unmatched. Germline V CDR1 and CDR2: LGHNA, YSLEER. This CDR3 is 15 amino acids long. In DNA, the CDR3 is TGCGCCAGCAGCAAAGGGGCAGCGGGAGGAAACGAGCAGTACTTC. Translation gives CASSKGAAGGNEQYF.

The chain couples TRBV30 to TRBJ2-4; 7 nucleotides agree with TRBD1. Germline CDR1 is GTSNPN and CDR2 is SVGIG (reference sequence). J lost 5 bases, V lost 5 bases, and 6 bases had no gene match. This CDR3 has 13 amino acids. The CDR3 loop is CAWVQGSQNIQYF. DNA for the CDR3: TGTGCCTGGGTACAGGGGAGCCAAAACATTCAGTACTTC.

In this sample, this clone turned up a few times. V is TRBV19 and J is TRBJ2-1, with TRBD1 identical over 8 bases. The CDR3 spans 11 residues. Germline-derived CDR1 and CDR2 are LNHDA and SQIVND (reference sequence). V was clipped by 9 bases and J by 7 bases; unmatched bases: 2. CDR3 coding DNA: TGTGCCAGCAGACAGGGGAATGAGCAGTTCTTC. Its protein product is CASRQGNEQFF.

This clone was picked up a small number of times. The chain recombines TRBV9 with TRBJ2-2; D is ambiguous. V dropped 0 bases and J dropped 1 base, with 7 bases sitting between them. Germline-derived CDR1 and CDR2 are SGDLS and YYNGEE. This CDR3 is built from 15 residues. The CDR3 DNA reads TGTGCCAGCAGCGTAGCCAGTCAGAACACCGGGGAGCTGTTTTTT. Protein product: CASSVASQNTGELFF. Full variable domain (missing parts from reference TRBV9 and TRBJ2-2): DSGVTQTPKHLITATGQRVTLRCSPRSGDLSVYWYQQSLDQGLQFLIQYYNGEERAKGNILERFSAQQFPDLHSELNLSSLELGDSALYFCASSVASQNTGELFFGEGSRLTVL.

The chain carries TRBV4-1 and TRBJ1-1; TRBD1 is a possible D gene (5 bases). CDR3 length: 15 amino acids. Trimming left V 1 base short and J 0 bases short, with 9 bases between. The germline V gene has CDR1 MGHRA and CDR2 YSYEKL. The CDR3 sequence is CASSQADRVNTEAFF. The CDR3 region has the DNA TGCGCCAGCAGCCAAGCCGACAGAGTGAACACTGAAGCTTTCTTT.

The rearrangement joins TRBV11-2 to TRBJ2-7; 8 bases align to TRBD2. Trimming took 4 bases from V and 2 from J; bases not matched to a gene: 16. The CDR3 runs 18 residues. Germline assignment: CDR1 SGHAT and CDR2 FQNNGV. CDR3 protein: CASSSRGLAGSKAYEQYF. CDR3 DNA: TGTGCCAGCAGCTCTCGGGGTTTAGCGGGGAGTAAAGCCTACGAGCAGTACTTC.

This clone has a handful of counts. The chain joins TRBV11-3 to TRBJ2-7; 11 bases line up with TRBD2. Germline loops: CDR1 SGHNT, CDR2 YENEEA. V lost 8 bases and J lost 7; bases outside the gene matches: 7. This CDR3 is 13 amino acids long. The CDR3 sequence: CASRLASGGEQYF. The CDR3 region has the DNA TGTGCCAGCCGTCTAGCTAGCGGGGGGGAGCAGTACTTC.

J is TRBJ2-1 and V is TRBV15; D possibly corresponds to TRBD2 (6 bases). V was clipped by 0 bases and J by 14 bases, with 14 bases between them. Per germline, CDR1 LNHNV and CDR2 YYDKDF (reference sequence). The CDR3 consists of 13 residues. The CDR3 here is CATSRDRSPGEFF. The DNA for the CDR3 is TGTGCCACCAGCAGAGATAGAAGCCCGGGGGAGTTCTTC.

Ten or more counts support this clone. This chain links TRBV4-3 with TRBJ2-3; 7 nucleotides line up with TRBD2. The trim removed 0 bases at V and 3 bases at J, leaving 6 bases unmatched. The CDR3 length is 16 residues. CDR1 LGHNA and CDR2 YSLEER come from the germline V gene. CDR3 in amino acids: CASSQEFAGATDTQYF. The CDR3 DNA follows: TGCGCCAGCAGCCAAGAGTTCGCGGGAGCGACAGATACGCAGTATTTT.

This clone was counted a few times. This chain connects TRBV7-2 to TRBJ2-5; D unresolved. The germline V gene encodes CDR1 SGHTA and CDR2 FQGNSA. V lost 6 bases and J lost 5, with 13 bases in between. The CDR3 has 13 amino acids. Written as DNA, the CDR3 is TGTGCCAGCAGAGAGGCTACGATTGAGACCCAGTACTTC. It is translated as CASREATIETQYF.

This clone was recorded a few times. This chain connects TRBV7-2 to TRBJ2-7, with D possibly being TRBD1 (6 bases). The CDR3 is 11 residues long. Trimming pared 7 bases from V and 6 bases from J, leaving 10 bases between. In germline, CDR1 is SGHTA, CDR2 FQGNSA. The CDR3 region is CASNTGREQYF. The CDR3 DNA reads as TGTGCCAGCAACACAGGGCGCGAGCAGTACTTC.

This clone occurred many times. The chain is built from TRBV29-1 and TRBJ2-5; 7 nucleotides match TRBD1. The CDR3 consists of 12 residues. Germline-derived CDR1 and CDR2 are SQVTM and ANQGSEA. J was trimmed by 2 bases and V by 5 bases; bases with no gene match: 2. The CDR3 bases are TGCAGCGTTCGACAGGGACAAGAGACCCAGTACTTC. Translated, it gives CSVRQGQETQYF.

This clone has only a few counts. The chain uses TRBV19 and TRBJ1-1; perhaps TRBD1 as D (5 bases). The V end was cut by 5 bases, the J end by 5 bases, with 12 bases between. Germline V gene data show CDR1 as LNHDA and CDR2 as SQIVND (reference sequence). This CDR3 has 13 residues. The CDR3 region has the DNA TGTGCCAGTAGTTCCCAGACAGATACTGAAGCTTTCTTT. Translation: CASSSQTDTEAFF. Variable domain in full (rest from reference TRBV19 and TRBJ1-1): DGGITQSPKYLFRKEGQNVTLSCEQNLNHDAMYWYRQDPGQGLRLIYYSQIVNDFQKGDIAEGYSVSREKKESFPLTVTSAQKNPTAFYLCASSSQTDTEAFFGQGTRLTVV.

This clone occurred many times. V usage is TRBV25-1 and J usage is TRBJ1-3; D unresolved. This CDR3 has 12 residues. Per germline, CDR1 MGHDK and CDR2 SYGVNS. V was trimmed by 6 bases and J by 0 bases, leaving 3 bases between them. The chain's CDR3 is CASRSSGNTIYF. CDR3 DNA sequence: TGTGCCAGCAGGAGCTCTGGAAACACCATATATTTT.

The CDR3 bases are TGTGCCTGGAGTGACAGGGGAAGAGGACCCCAGCATTTT. This codes for CAWSDRGRGPQHF. The gene calls are TRBV30 and TRBJ1-5; 7 positions agree with TRBD1. This CDR3 is built from 13 residues. Germline V gene lookup returns CDR1 GTSNPN and CDR2 SVGIG (reference sequence). V dropped 1 base and J dropped 10; count of bases not matched to a gene: 7.

The chain links TRBV5-4 to TRBJ2-1; D remains unclear. This CDR3 is built from 11 residues. The germline V gene has CDR1 SGHNT and CDR2 YYREEE (reference sequence). The V gene lost 4 bases and the J gene lost 8 bases, with 7 bases spanning the gap. The CDR3 loop reads CASSLSYEQFF. The CDR3 region has the DNA TGTGCCAGCAGCCTTAGCTATGAGCAGTTCTTC.

DNA of the CDR3: TGCGCCAGCAGCCGCGGGGGGGAGGAAGAGACCCAGTACTTC. It codes for CASSRGGEEETQYF. This rearrangement joins TRBV5-1 to TRBJ2-5, with 9 bases aligning to TRBD2. The CDR3 has 14 residues. CDR1 and CDR2 from the germline V gene are SGHRS and YFSETQ. V lost 4 bases and J lost 3; bases outside the gene matches: 4. Full variable domain (outside the CDR3, taken from reference TRBV5-1 and TRBJ2-5): KAGVTQTPRYLIKTRGQQVTLSCSPISGHRSVSWYQQTPGQGLQFLFEYFSETQRNKGNFPGRFSGRQFSNSRSEMNVSTLELGDSALYLCASSRGGEEETQYFGPGTRLLVL.

This CDR3 reads CASKGDQNYGYTF. CDR3 nucleotides: TGTGCCAGTAAGGGGGACCAGAACTATGGCTACACCTTC. The chain employs TRBV19 and TRBJ1-2; TRBD1 is a possible D gene (6 bases). The CDR3 consists of 13 residues. Germline CDR1 and CDR2: LNHDA and SQIVND (reference sequence). Between the trimmed V and J ends, which lost 7 bases and 2 bases, there was a span of 11 bases.

The chain employs TRBV6-6 and TRBJ2-7; D not resolved. The germline CDR1 and CDR2 sequences are MNHNY and SVGAGI (reference sequence). The CDR3 is 13 residues long. V lost 0 bases and J 6 bases, leaving 9 bases between the germline ends. The CDR3 coding sequence is TGTGCCAGCAGTTACTCGAGCCCGATCGAGCAGTACTTC. Amino acid sequence: CASSYSSPIEQYF.

There are many counts of this clone. The V and J genes are TRBV7-9 and TRBJ2-3; D is ambiguous. CDR1 is SEHNR, CDR2 FQNEAQ, per germline (reference sequence). The CDR3 consists of 14 residues. Trimming cost V 1 base and J 4 bases, with 9 bases left between them. CDR3 nucleotides: TGTGCCAGCAGCTTAGGGCTCGATCCAGATACGCAGTATTTT. Translation: CASSLGLDPDTQYF.

The CDR3 region has the DNA TGCGCCAGCAGCCCACGTGGGACAGGGGTTTCACCCCTCCACTTT. Translated, it gives CASSPRGTGVSPLHF. V and J are TRBV5-1 and TRBJ1-6; TRBD1 matches 10 bases. Losses at the gene ends were 4 bases for V and 9 bases for J; bases not matched to a gene: 7. The germline V gene has CDR1 SGHRS and CDR2 YFSETQ. The CDR3 is 15 amino acids.

This clone has just a few counts. The chain links TRBV5-8 to TRBJ2-1; 8 bases map to TRBD2. Trimming removed 5 bases from V and 8 bases from J; junction bases left unmatched: 12. Per germline, CDR1 SGHTS and CDR2 YDEGEE. The CDR3 is made up of 15 amino acids. CDR3: CASSRGGRNRDEQFF. CDR3 bases: TGTGCCAGCAGTCGGGGGGGACGGAATAGGGATGAGCAGTTCTTC.

This clone occurred a few times. This chain connects TRBV7-6 to TRBJ2-5; possible D gene TRBD1, 5 bases. The germline V gene has CDR1 SGHVS and CDR2 FNYEAQ. V lost 1 base and J 5 bases, leaving 8 bases between the germline ends. This CDR3 has 13 amino acids. Here the CDR3 DNA reads TGTGCCAGCAGCTTAGGACAGACGGAGACCCAGTACTTC. Its translation is CASSLGQTETQYF.

This clone turned up a few times. The chain has TRBV14 and TRBJ2-1, with TRBD2 as a possible D gene (6 bases). V shed 0 bases and J shed 4 bases, with 22 bases lying between them. There are 19 residues in the CDR3. CDR1 is SGHDN, CDR2 FVKESK, per germline. The CDR3 nucleotides read TGTGCCAGCAGCCAAGATCGGCTAGCGCGAGCGAATGAATACAATGAGCAGTTCTTC. Its translation: CASSQDRLARANEYNEQFF. Drawing the rest from reference TRBV14 and TRBJ2-1, the complete variable domain is EAGVTQFPSHSVIEKGQTVTLRCDPISGHDNLYWYRRVMGKEIKFLLHFVKESKQDESGMPNNRFLAERTGGTYSTLKVQPAELEDSGVYFCASSQDRLARANEYNEQFFGPGTRLTVL.

This clone was observed a handful of times. The chain combines TRBV19 with TRBJ2-7, with TRBD2 identical over 11 bases. From germline, CDR1 is LNHDA and CDR2 SQIVND (reference sequence). Trimming cost V 5 bases and J 2 bases; bases outside gene matches: 2. The CDR3 sequence is 14 residues long. CDR3 in amino acids: CASSLTSGTYEQYF. The CDR3 coding sequence is TGTGCCAGTAGTCTGACTAGCGGGACCTACGAGCAGTACTTC.

Only a few counts were recorded for this clone. CDR3 in amino acids: CASSYLGTSGSFAGELFF. The DNA for the CDR3 is TGTGCCAGCAGCTATCTCGGGACTAGCGGGAGTTTCGCCGGGGAGCTGTTTTTT. The V and J genes are TRBV5-6 and TRBJ2-2, with 14 nucleotides matching TRBD2. Germline assignment: CDR1 SGHDT and CDR2 YYEEEE. V shed 3 bases and J 6 bases; nucleotides not matched to a gene: 10. This CDR3 contains 18 residues.